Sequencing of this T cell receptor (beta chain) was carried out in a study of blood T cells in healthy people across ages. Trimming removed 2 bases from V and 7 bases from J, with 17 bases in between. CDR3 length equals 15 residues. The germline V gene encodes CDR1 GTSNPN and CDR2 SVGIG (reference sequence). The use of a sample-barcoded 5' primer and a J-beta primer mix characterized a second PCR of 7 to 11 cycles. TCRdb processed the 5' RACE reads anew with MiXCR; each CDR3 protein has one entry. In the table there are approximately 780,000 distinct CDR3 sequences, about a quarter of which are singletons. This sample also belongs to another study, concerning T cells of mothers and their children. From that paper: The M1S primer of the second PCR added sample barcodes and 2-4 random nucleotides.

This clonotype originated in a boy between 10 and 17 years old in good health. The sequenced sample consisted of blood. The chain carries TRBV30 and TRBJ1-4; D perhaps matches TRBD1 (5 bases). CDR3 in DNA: TGTGCCTGGAGTCCGGGACTCACGAGGGGTGAAAAACTGTTTTTT. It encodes CAWSPGLTRGEKLFF.